The source of this TCR beta chain is a study of cytomegalovirus exposure and HLA in healthy donors. Overall study: The 120 validation repertoires, a later analysis reported, used the same platform as the 666 first-cohort repertoires. Study conclusions and caveats: Specificity for CMV antigens was confirmed in vitro for a few of the CMV-associated chains. Among TCR beta chains, those listed as cytomegalovirus-associated numbered about 150. It was reportedly the case that the classifier diagnosed cytomegalovirus status with high specificity and sensitivity.

With regard to this clone: The target antigen is unknown.

Profiling relied on immunoSEQ multiplex PCR, and the TCRdb table lists in-frame clones only, not all of them. The data show 150,000 to 200,000 clones, about 89% seen once. Germline assignment: CDR1 MNHEY and CDR2 SVGAGI. V lost 4 bases and J 7 bases, leaving 19 bases between the germline ends. This CDR3 comprises 15 residues. This TCR came from a man younger than 30 in good health and CMV-seropositive. The material sequenced was PBMCs. The chain couples TRBV6-5 to TRBJ1-1, with TRBD1 as a possible D gene (6 bases). Here the CDR3 reads CASSSWGAGAGEAFF. The DNA for the CDR3 is TGTGCCAGCAGTTCCTGGGGGGCGGGGGCTGGTGAAGCTTTCTTT.